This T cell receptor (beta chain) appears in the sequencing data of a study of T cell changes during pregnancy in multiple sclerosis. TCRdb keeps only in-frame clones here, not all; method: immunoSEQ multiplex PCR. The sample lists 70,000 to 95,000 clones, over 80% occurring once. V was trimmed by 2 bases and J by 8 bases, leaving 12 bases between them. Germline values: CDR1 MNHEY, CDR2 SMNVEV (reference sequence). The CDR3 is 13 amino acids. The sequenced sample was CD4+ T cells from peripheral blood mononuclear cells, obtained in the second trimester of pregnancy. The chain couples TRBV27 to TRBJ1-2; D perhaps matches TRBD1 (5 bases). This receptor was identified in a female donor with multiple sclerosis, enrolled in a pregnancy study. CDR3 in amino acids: CASSLGSTGGYTF. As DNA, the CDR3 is TGTGCCAGCAGTTTAGGGTCCACAGGCGGCTACACCTTC.